One and the same sample provided the 22 T cell receptor beta chains below, sequenced in a study of CD8 T cells in ankylosing spondylitis. In TCRdb, the 5' RACE reads were re-called with MiXCR into one record per CDR3 protein. The table lists a few hundred thousand distinct CDR3 sequences, 15% to 20% of them singletons. The sequencing input was blood, either unsorted or a sorted T cell fraction (not recorded which). These receptors all come from a male donor with ankylosing spondylitis or in good health (not recorded which).

The chain is built from TRBV27 and TRBJ2-1; TRBD2 matches 16 bases. CDR3 length: 16 amino acids. V dropped 3 bases and J dropped 9; count of bases not matched to a gene: 5. The V gene's germline CDR1 is MNHEY and CDR2 SMNVEV (reference sequence). The chain's CDR3 is CASSFGGLAGGGEQFF. In DNA, the CDR3 is TGTGCCAGCAGTTTTGGGGGACTAGCGGGAGGGGGTGAGCAGTTCTTC.

This sequence joins TRBV6-1 and TRBJ2-3; 9 bases line up with TRBD1. The CDR3 is 15 residues long. The J segment lost 6 bases and the V segment lost 7 bases, leaving 11 bases of the junction unmatched. Germline-derived CDR1 and CDR2 are MNHNS and SASEGT. The CDR3, as DNA: TGTGCCAGCACATGGGGGGACAGGGTCACGGATACGCAGTATTTT. Its translation: CASTWGDRVTDTQYF.

The rearrangement joins TRBV12-3 or TRBV12-4 to TRBJ2-2, with D tentatively TRBD1 (6 bases). This CDR3 has 13 amino acids. V dropped 3 bases and J dropped 6 bases, with 8 bases sitting between them. The CDR3 DNA follows: TGTGCCAGCAGTTTGTACAGGGCCGGGGAGCTGTTTTTT. Protein sequence: CASSLYRAGELFF.

This clonotype was seen at least ten times. The chain carries TRBV6-4 and TRBJ2-1, with TRBD2 matching over 7 bases. The junction had 13 bases not matched to a gene; V was cut back by 8 bases and J by 6 bases. From germline, CDR1 is MRHNA and CDR2 SNTAGT. This CDR3 is 15 amino acids long. The CDR3 loop is CASARSGDSFNEQFF. As DNA, the CDR3 is TGTGCCAGCGCCCGGAGCGGGGACTCGTTCAATGAGCAGTTCTTC.

This clonotype was observed a handful of times. The genes are TRBV27 and TRBJ1-2; maybe TRBD1 (6 bases). The CDR3 loop spans 15 amino acids. Trimming left V 6 bases short and J 4 bases short, with 18 bases between. CDR1 MNHEY and CDR2 SMNVEV come from the germline V gene (reference sequence). The CDR3 protein is CASRPGVGTLYGYTF. The CDR3 DNA sequence: TGTGCCAGCAGACCAGGGGTAGGAACTCTCTATGGCTACACCTTC.

The V gene is TRBV20-1, the J gene TRBJ2-5; D might be TRBD1 or TRBD2, each matching 6 bases. The CDR3 has 16 amino acids. Trimming removed 3 bases from V and 4 bases from J, with 21 bases in between. Germline V CDR1 and CDR2: DFQATT, SNEGSKA (reference sequence). This CDR3 is CSARSWGLARIETQYF. CDR3 nucleotide sequence: TGCAGTGCTAGGTCATGGGGGCTAGCGCGGATAGAGACCCAGTACTTC.

This clonotype was observed a handful of times. The chain has TRBV4-1 and TRBJ2-5, with a weak D call TRBD1 (6 bases). Germline values: CDR1 MGHRA, CDR2 YSYEKL. The CDR3 is made up of 16 amino acids. Trimming took off 2 bases at V and 1 base at J, with 14 bases between the two ends. The CDR3 region has the DNA TGCGCCAGCAGCCAACCAGGGGCAGCGGCCCAAGAGACCCAGTACTTC. Translated: CASSQPGAAAQETQYF.

This chain connects TRBV14 to TRBJ2-7; D is possibly TRBD1 (5 bases). The CDR3 covers 14 residues. Germline V gene sequence: CDR1 SGHDN, CDR2 FVKESK. The V end was cut by 1 base, the J end by 2 bases, with 9 bases between. CDR3 sequence: CASSQGAGPYEQYF. In DNA, the CDR3 is TGTGCCAGCAGCCAAGGGGCAGGGCCCTACGAGCAGTACTTC. Looking up the rest from reference TRBV14 and TRBJ2-7 gives the full variable domain: EAGVTQFPSHSVIEKGQTVTLRCDPISGHDNLYWYRRVMGKEIKFLLHFVKESKQDESGMPNNRFLAERTGGTYSTLKVQPAELEDSGVYFCASSQGAGPYEQYFGPGTRLTVT.

This clonotype was found many times. The chain joins TRBV18 to TRBJ2-7; 9 bases line up with TRBD1. V lost 6 bases to trimming and J lost 4 bases; unmatched junction nucleotides: 7. The germline CDR1 and CDR2 sequences are KGHSH and LQKENI. This CDR3 has 14 amino acids. For the CDR3, the DNA is TGTGCCAGCTCCGCACAGGGGGCGGTTTACGAGCAGTACTTC. Translated: CASSAQGAVYEQYF.

J is TRBJ2-1 and V is TRBV7-2; D call uncertain. CDR3 size: 15 residues. Germline V lookup: CDR1 SGHTA, CDR2 FQGNSA. The V gene lost 5 bases and the J gene lost 0 bases, with 11 bases spanning the gap. Here the CDR3 DNA reads TGTGCCAGCAGCCTTAACTGGGTCTCCTACAATGAGCAGTTCTTC. Amino acid sequence: CASSLNWVSYNEQFF.

V usage is TRBV20-1 and J usage is TRBJ1-1; TRBD1 aligns across 12 bases. Germline V gene data show CDR1 as DFQATT and CDR2 as SNEGSKA (reference sequence). The CDR3 runs to 16 residues. V lost 5 bases, J lost 0 bases, and 7 bases stayed unmatched. CDR3 loop: CSALTWDRGLNTEAFF. The CDR3 DNA sequence: TGCAGTGCTTTAACCTGGGACAGGGGGCTGAACACTGAAGCTTTCTTT.

This clonotype was observed a handful of times. The rearrangement links TRBV25-1 to TRBJ2-6; maybe TRBD1 (6 bases). Trimming took 4 bases from V and 2 from J, leaving 9 bases between them. The germline V gene has CDR1 MGHDK and CDR2 SYGVNS. This CDR3 is 15 amino acids long. The DNA for the CDR3 is TGTGCCAGCAGTGCAGGGGAAGCTGGGGCCAACGTCCTGACTTTC. This sequence encodes CASSAGEAGANVLTF.

In its sample, this clonotype was seen a few times. V gene TRBV6-1 combines with J gene TRBJ2-7; D possibly corresponds to TRBD1 (6 bases). This CDR3 is built from 14 residues. Trimming pared 5 bases from V and 4 bases from J, leaving 15 bases between. The germline CDR1 and CDR2 sequences are MNHNS and SASEGT. This CDR3 is CASSRTGMGYEQYF. DNA for the CDR3: TGTGCCAGCAGTCGAACAGGGATGGGGTACGAGCAGTACTTC.

This clonotype showed up just a few times. The V and J genes are TRBV5-5 and TRBJ1-5, with D perhaps matching TRBD1 (6 bases). V was clipped by 4 bases and J by 7 bases, with 15 bases between them. Germline values: CDR1 SGHKS, CDR2 YYEKEE (reference sequence). The CDR3 has 14 amino acids. For the CDR3, the DNA is TGTGCCAGCAGCCGAGGGGACATTTGGCAGCCCCAGCATTTT. Translation gives CASSRGDIWQPQHF.

The table lists this clonotype with a few counts. The V gene is TRBV5-8, the J gene TRBJ2-7, with 7 bases lining up with TRBD1. The V and J ends lost 2 bases and 4 bases, in that order; junction bases with no gene match: 6. There are 14 residues in the CDR3. Per germline, CDR1 SGHTS and CDR2 YDEGEE. For the CDR3, the DNA is TGTGCCAGCAGCTTTTTTAGACAGGGTTACGAGCAGTACTTC. Encoded protein: CASSFFRQGYEQYF.

The gene calls are TRBV4-3 and TRBJ2-2; 8 nucleotides match TRBD2. V shed 3 bases and J 2 bases; nucleotides not matched to a gene: 5. The germline V gene has CDR1 LGHNA and CDR2 YSLEER. The CDR3 runs to 16 residues. The chain's CDR3 is CASSHETSANTGELFF. For the CDR3, the DNA is TGCGCCAGCAGCCACGAGACTAGCGCCAACACCGGGGAGCTGTTTTTT.

This clonotype was recorded a few times. This rearrangement joins TRBV29-1 to TRBJ2-3, with 9 nucleotides matching TRBD2. The CDR3 has 16 amino acids. V lost 0 bases, J lost 2 bases, and 6 bases stayed unmatched. CDR1 and CDR2 (germline): SQVTM, ANQGSEA. CDR3 sequence: CSVEDGLAGPTDTQYF. The CDR3 DNA reads TGCAGCGTTGAAGATGGCCTAGCGGGACCCACAGATACGCAGTATTTT.

There are a few counts of this clonotype. This chain joins TRBV2 and TRBJ2-5; D is uncertain. CDR3 length: 11 residues. The germline V gene encodes CDR1 SNHLY and CDR2 FYNNEI. V was trimmed by 1 base and J by 3 bases, leaving 0 bases between them. The CDR3 protein is CASSEEETQYF. The CDR3 DNA follows: TGTGCCAGCAGTGAAGAAGAGACCCAGTACTTC.

The chain couples TRBV7-9 to TRBJ2-3; 7 bases align to TRBD2. The trim removed 3 bases at V and 1 base at J, leaving 4 bases unmatched. The CDR3 runs to 15 residues. Germline CDR1 is SEHNR and CDR2 is FQNEAQ (reference sequence). The CDR3 DNA reads as TGTGCCAGCAGCTTTCGCGGGGGAGGCACAGATACGCAGTATTTT. This codes for CASSFRGGGTDTQYF.

Regarding this clonotype: A read error may be the cause here, since a much bigger clone is one base away. The chain carries TRBV27 and TRBJ2-7, with D maybe TRBD2 (5 bases). This CDR3 region has 15 residues. Germline-derived CDR1 and CDR2 are MNHEY and SMNVEV (reference sequence). V lost 5 bases to trimming and J lost 3 bases, with 17 bases between them. The CDR3 DNA sequence: TGTGCCAGCAGTCCCCCGGGATACGGTTTCTACGAGCAGTACTTC. The encoded protein is CASSPPGYGFYEQYF.

CDR3 in amino acids: CSAPDRGNEQFF. As DNA, the CDR3 is TGCAGTGCCCCCGACAGGGGTAATGAGCAGTTCTTC. The V call is TRBV20-1, the J call TRBJ2-1; 8 nucleotides agree with TRBD1. V trimming: 6 bases; J trimming: 7 bases; junction bases outside the gene matches: 5. Per the germline V gene, CDR1 is DFQATT and CDR2 is SNEGSKA (reference sequence). The length of the CDR3 is 12 residues.

This clonotype was recorded a few times. This chain links TRBV7-3 with TRBJ2-7; D assignment may be TRBD1 or TRBD2 (6 bases each). The CDR3 spans 15 residues. V lost 5 bases to trimming and J lost 3 bases, with 17 bases between them. In germline, CDR1 is SGHTA, CDR2 FQGTGA. The CDR3 spells CASSPAGGPNYEQYF. The CDR3 DNA sequence: TGTGCCAGCAGCCCGGCCGGGGGCCCCAACTACGAGCAGTACTTC.